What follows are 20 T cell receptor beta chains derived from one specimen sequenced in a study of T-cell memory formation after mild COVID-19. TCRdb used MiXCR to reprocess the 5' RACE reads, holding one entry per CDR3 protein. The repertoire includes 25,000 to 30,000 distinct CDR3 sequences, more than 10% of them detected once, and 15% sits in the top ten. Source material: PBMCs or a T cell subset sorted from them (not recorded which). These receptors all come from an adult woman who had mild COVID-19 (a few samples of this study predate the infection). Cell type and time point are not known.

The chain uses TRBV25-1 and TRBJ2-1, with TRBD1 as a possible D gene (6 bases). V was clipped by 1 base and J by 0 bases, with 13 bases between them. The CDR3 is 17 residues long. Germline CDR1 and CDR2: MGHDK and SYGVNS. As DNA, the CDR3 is TGTGCCAGCAGTGAATCTCGGACAGAAAACTCCTACAATGAGCAGTTCTTC. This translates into CASSESRTENSYNEQFF.

The CDR3 sequence: CASSLAAGPNQPQHF. DNA for the CDR3: TGTGCCAGCAGTTTAGCGGCGGGACCCAATCAGCCCCAGCATTTT. The chain couples TRBV12-3 or TRBV12-4 to TRBJ1-5; D may be TRBD1 (5 bases). The CDR3 is made up of 15 amino acids. V was trimmed by 0 bases and J by 3 bases, leaving 9 bases between them.

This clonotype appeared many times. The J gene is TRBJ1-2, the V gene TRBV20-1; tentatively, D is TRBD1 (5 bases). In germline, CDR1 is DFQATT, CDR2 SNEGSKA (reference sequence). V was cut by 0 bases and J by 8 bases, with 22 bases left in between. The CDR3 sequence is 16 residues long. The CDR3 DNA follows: TGCAGTGCTAGAGACCTGATATGGACACTCGGAAGGGGCTACACCTTC. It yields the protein CSARDLIWTLGRGYTF.

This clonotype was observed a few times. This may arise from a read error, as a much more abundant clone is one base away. Here the CDR3 DNA reads TGTGCCAGCAGCGTCCCAACAGGGGGGATAAACTATGGCTACACCTTC. Its translation is CASSVPTGGINYGYTF. The chain has TRBV7-9 and TRBJ1-2, with TRBD1 matching 8 bases. Trimming at V came to 5 bases and at J to 2 bases, leaving 10 bases not matched to a gene. Germline lookup yields CDR1 SEHNR and CDR2 FQNEAQ (reference sequence). The CDR3 is made up of 16 amino acids.

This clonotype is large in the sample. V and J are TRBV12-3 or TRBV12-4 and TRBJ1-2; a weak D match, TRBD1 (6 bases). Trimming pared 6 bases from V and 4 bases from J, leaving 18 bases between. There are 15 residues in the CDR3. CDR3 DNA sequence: TGTGCCAGCAGCTCCGACAGGAAACCCTCCTATGGCTACACCTTC. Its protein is CASSSDRKPSYGYTF.

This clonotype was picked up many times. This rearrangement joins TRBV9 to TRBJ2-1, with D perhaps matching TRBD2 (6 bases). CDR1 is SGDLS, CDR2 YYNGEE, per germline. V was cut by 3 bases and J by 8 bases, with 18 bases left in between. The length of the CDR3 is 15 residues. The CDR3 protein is CASSARQGGIDEQFF. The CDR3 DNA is TGTGCCAGCAGCGCCCGACAAGGAGGGATAGATGAGCAGTTCTTC.

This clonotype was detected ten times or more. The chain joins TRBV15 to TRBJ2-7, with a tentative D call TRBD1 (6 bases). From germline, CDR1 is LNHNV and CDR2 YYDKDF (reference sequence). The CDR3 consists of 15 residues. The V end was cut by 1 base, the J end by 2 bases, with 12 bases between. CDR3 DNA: TGTGCCACCAGCAGAGCAAGGGGGTTGACCTACGAGCAGTACTTC. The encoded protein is CATSRARGLTYEQYF.

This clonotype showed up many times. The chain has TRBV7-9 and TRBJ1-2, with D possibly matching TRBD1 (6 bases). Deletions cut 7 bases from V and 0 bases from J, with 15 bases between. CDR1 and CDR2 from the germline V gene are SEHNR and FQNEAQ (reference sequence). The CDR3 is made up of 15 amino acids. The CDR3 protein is CASTLGGAANYGYTF. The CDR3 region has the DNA TGTGCCAGCACCCTAGGGGGGGCAGCTAACTATGGCTACACCTTC.

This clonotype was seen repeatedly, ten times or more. The chain's CDR3 is CASSFTGGSLIMNTEAFF. The CDR3 DNA sequence: TGTGCCAGCAGTTTCACCGGGGGGAGCCTTATTATGAACACTGAAGCTTTCTTT. This chain uses TRBV27 with TRBJ1-1; D is possibly TRBD1 (5 bases). The CDR3 spans 18 residues. CDR1 is MNHEY and CDR2 is SMNVEV in the germline V gene (reference sequence). Trimming removed 3 bases at V and 0 bases at J, with 20 bases between.

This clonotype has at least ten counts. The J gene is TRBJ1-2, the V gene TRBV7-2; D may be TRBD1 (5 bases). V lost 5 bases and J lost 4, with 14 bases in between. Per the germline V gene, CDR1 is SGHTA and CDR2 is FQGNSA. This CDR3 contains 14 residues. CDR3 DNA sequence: TGTGCCAGCAGCACCCCCGTCGGGGGCTATGGCTACACCTTC. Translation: CASSTPVGGYGYTF.

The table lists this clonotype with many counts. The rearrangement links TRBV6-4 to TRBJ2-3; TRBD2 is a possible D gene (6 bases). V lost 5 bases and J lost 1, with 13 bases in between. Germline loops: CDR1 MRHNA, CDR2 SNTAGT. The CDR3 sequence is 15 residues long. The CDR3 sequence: CASSLSSGGTDTQYF. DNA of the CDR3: TGTGCCAGCAGTCTATCATCGGGGGGCACAGATACGCAGTATTTT.

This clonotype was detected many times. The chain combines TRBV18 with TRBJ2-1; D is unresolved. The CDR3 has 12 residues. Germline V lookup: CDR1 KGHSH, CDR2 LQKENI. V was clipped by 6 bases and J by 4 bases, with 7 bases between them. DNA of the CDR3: TGTGCCAGCTCCCCGGATTACAATGAGCAGTTCTTC. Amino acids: CASSPDYNEQFF. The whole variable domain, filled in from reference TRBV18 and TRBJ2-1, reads NAGVMQNPRHLVRRRGQEARLRCSPMKGHSHVYWYRQLPEEGLKFMVYLQKENIIDESGMPKERFSAEFPKEGPSILRIQQVVRGDSAAYFCASSPDYNEQFFGPGTRLTVL.

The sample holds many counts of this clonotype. DNA of the CDR3: TGCGCCAGCAGCAGGACAGGGCTGAACACTGAAGCTTTCTTT. Translating gives CASSRTGLNTEAFF. The chain has TRBV4-1 and TRBJ1-1, with TRBD1 matching over 8 bases. The V gene end was trimmed by 5 bases and the J gene end by 0 bases; junction bases not matched to a gene: 2. CDR3 size: 14 residues. Germline CDR1 MGHRA, CDR2 YSYEKL.

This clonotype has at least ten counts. The CDR3 DNA reads as TGTGCCAGTAGTATCGGCCAGGCCAGCTCCTACGAGCAGTACTTC. The encoded protein is CASSIGQASSYEQYF. The chain joins TRBV19 to TRBJ2-7; no clear D gene. Germline V gene data show CDR1 as LNHDA and CDR2 as SQIVND (reference sequence). The length of the CDR3 is 15 residues. V lost 3 bases and J 0 bases, leaving 12 bases between the germline ends.

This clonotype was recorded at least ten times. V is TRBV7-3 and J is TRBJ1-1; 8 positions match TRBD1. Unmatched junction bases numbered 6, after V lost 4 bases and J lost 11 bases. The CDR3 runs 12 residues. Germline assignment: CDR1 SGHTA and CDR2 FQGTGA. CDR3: CASSSTGDGAFF. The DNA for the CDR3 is TGTGCCAGCAGCTCGACAGGGGATGGTGCTTTCTTT.

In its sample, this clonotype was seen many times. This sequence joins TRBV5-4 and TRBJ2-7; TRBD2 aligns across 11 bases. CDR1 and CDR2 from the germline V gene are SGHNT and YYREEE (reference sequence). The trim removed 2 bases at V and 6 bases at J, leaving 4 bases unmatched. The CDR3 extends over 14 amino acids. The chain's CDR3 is CASSFRLAGSEQYF. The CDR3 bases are TGTGCCAGCAGCTTTCGACTAGCGGGAAGCGAGCAGTACTTC.

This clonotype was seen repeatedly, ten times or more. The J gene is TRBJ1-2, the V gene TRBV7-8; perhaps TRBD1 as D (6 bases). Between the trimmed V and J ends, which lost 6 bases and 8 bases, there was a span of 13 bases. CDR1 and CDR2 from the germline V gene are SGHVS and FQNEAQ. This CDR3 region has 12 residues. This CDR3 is CASRKPQGGYTF. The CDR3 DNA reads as TGTGCCAGCAGAAAACCTCAGGGGGGCTACACCTTC.

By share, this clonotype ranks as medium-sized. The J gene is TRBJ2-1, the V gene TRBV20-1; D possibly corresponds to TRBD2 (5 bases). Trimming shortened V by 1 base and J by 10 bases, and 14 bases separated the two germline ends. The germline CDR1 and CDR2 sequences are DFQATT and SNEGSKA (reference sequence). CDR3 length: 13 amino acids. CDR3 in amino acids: CSARGTLAGEQFF. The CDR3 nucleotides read TGCAGTGCTAGAGGGACTCTTGCTGGAGAGCAGTTCTTC.

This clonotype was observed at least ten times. CDR3 region: CASSISGRDTQYF. The CDR3 DNA reads TGTGCCAGCAGCATTAGCGGGAGGGATACGCAGTATTTT. The gene calls are TRBV7-2 and TRBJ2-3, with 10 bases identical to TRBD2. Trimming took 5 bases from V and 6 from J; bases not matched to a gene: 2. The CDR3 covers 13 residues. Germline V gene lookup returns CDR1 SGHTA and CDR2 FQGNSA.

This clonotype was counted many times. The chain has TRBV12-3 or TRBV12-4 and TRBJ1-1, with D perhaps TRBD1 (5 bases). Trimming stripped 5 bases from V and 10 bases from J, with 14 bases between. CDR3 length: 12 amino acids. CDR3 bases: TGTGCCAGCAGTAACGTCAGGGATAGAGCTTTCTTT. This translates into CASSNVRDRAFF.